This entry lists 2 T cell receptor beta chains sequenced from one sample in a study of cytomegalovirus exposure and HLA in healthy donors. Primers for the PCR totalled 60 Vbeta and 13 Jbeta. Repertoires were generated with immunoSEQ multiplex PCR, while TCRdb's copy carries only in-frame clones and drops some. This table has approximately 110,000 clones, almost 75% appearing once. Sample: PBMCs. Receptors originate from a man in his forties in good health and CMV-seronegative.

The chain links TRBV9 to TRBJ2-3; D remains unclear. V dropped 0 bases and J dropped 1 base, with 9 bases sitting between them. The CDR3 is 15 amino acids. The germline gives CDR1 SGDLS, CDR2 YYNGEE. The CDR3 spells CASSVGSVGTDTQYF. DNA for the CDR3: TGTGCCAGCAGCGTAGGCTCGGTGGGCACAGATACGCAGTATTTT.

This rearrangement joins TRBV5-6 to TRBJ2-5; weak D call: TRBD2 (5 bases). V was cut by 0 bases and J by 0 bases, with 6 bases left in between. Germline V lookup: CDR1 SGHDT, CDR2 YYEEEE. The CDR3 runs 14 residues. CDR3 sequence reads: CASSLAGYQETQYF. Written as DNA, the CDR3 is TGTGCCAGCAGCTTGGCGGGGTACCAAGAGACCCAGTACTTC. Drawing the rest from reference TRBV5-6 and TRBJ2-5, the complete variable domain is DAGVTQSPTHLIKTRGQQVTLRCSPKSGHDTVSWYQQALGQGPQFIFQYYEEEERQRGNFPDRFSGHQFPNYSSELNVNALLLGDSALYLCASSLAGYQETQYFGPGTRLLVL.